This record concerns one T cell receptor beta chain sequence. The antigen remains unidentified. This sample stems from a study of radiotherapy plus CTLA-4 blockade in lung cancer. At the level of the study: With less than 40% of patients having disease control, objective responses were seen in 15% to 20%. General observations from the study: Radiotherapy plus ipilimumab was followed by expansion in blood of tumor-derived TCR clones. Early clonal dynamics of blood T cells, together with interferon-beta, were reported as the best response predictor.

Germline CDR1 reads MDHEN; CDR2 reads SYDVKM. The CDR3 spans 15 residues. Trimming at V came to 8 bases and at J to 2 bases, leaving 10 bases not matched to a gene. Treatment of patients with chemo-refractory metastatic non-small-cell lung cancer consisted of focal radiation plus CTLA-4 blockade with ipilimumab. Assay used: immunoSEQ multiplex PCR; TCRdb lists only in-frame clones, some missing. Of tens of thousands of clones detected, over 75% appear once; the ten largest clones hold 7.8%. The sample consisted of peripheral blood, taken from a patient treated with radiotherapy plus ipilimumab. The chain couples TRBV28 to TRBJ2-7, with TRBD2 identical over 9 bases. The origin of this receptor is a human donor with non-small cell lung cancer whose response to radiotherapy plus ipilimumab could not be evaluated. CDR3 sequence (DNA): TGTGCCAGCTCGAATGGGGCGGGAGGGCCCTACGAGCAGTACTTC. Protein sequence: CASSNGAGGPYEQYF.